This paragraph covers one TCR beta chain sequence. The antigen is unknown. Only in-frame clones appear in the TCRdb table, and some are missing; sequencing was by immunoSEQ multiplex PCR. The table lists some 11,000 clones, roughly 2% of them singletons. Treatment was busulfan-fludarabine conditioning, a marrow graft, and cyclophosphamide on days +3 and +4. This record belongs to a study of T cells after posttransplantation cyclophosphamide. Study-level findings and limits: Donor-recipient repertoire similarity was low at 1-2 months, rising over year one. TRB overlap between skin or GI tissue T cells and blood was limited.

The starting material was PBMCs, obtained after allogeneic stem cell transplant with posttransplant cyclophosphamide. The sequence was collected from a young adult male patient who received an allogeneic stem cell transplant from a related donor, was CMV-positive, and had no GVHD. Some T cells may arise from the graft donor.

The CDR3 coding sequence is TGTGCCAGCAGTTACTTATATCGGGGGGAGCAGTACTTC. As protein: CASSYLYRGEQYF. This chain joins TRBV6-5 and TRBJ2-7; maybe TRBD2 (6 bases). CDR3 size: 13 residues. Trimming shortened V by 1 base and J by 7 bases, and 11 bases separated the two germline ends. Germline V lookup: CDR1 MNHEY, CDR2 SVGAGI.